The clone carrying this TCR beta chain was recorded many times. Its antigen is still unknown. CDR3 length equals 14 residues. Deletions cut 2 bases from V and 2 bases from J, with 7 bases between. The germline gives CDR1 MNHEY, CDR2 SVGAGI. This specimen belongs to a study of Graves' ophthalmopathy and Graves' hyperthyroidism. RNA transcripts served as template for amplifying TCR beta CDR3 sequences. In the first round, RT-PCR was carried out with HTBI primers, and a multiplex PCR formed the second round. Each CDR3 protein is one row after TCRdb ran MiXCR on the multiplex PCR reads. The table lists 23,000 or so distinct CDR3 sequences, 48% of them singletons. Findings of the study overall: Blood contained most expanded thyroid clonotypes exceeding 0.001 frequency.

Sequenced input: peripheral blood. The chain has TRBV6-5 and TRBJ2-4; a possible D gene is TRBD2 (6 bases). The receptor was derived from an adult woman with stable Graves' hyperthyroidism. The CDR3 DNA reads as TGTGCCAGCAGTTACGGGGGGACCAAAAACATTCAGTACTTC. Protein sequence: CASSYGGTKNIQYF.